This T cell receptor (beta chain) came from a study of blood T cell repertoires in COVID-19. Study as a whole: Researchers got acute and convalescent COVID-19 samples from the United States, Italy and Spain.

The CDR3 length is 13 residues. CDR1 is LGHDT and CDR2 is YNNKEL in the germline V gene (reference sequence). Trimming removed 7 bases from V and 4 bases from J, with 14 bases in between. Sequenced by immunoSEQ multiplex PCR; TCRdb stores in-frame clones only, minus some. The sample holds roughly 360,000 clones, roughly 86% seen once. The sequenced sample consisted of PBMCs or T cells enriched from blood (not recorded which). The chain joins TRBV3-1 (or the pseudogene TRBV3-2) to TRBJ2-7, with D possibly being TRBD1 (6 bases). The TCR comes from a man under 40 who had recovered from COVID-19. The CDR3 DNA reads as TGTGCCAGCAAGGGACACTCACCTTACGAGCAGTACTTC. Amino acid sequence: CASKGHSPYEQYF.